The entry below gives a single T cell receptor beta chain sequence along with its context. These data come from a study of blood T cell repertoires in COVID-19. Study-wide context: COVID-19 samples from acute and convalescent phases originated in the United States, Italy and Spain. In each case, the material was cDNA or gDNA derived from T cells, B-cell-depleted T cells, or PBMCs.

Trimming cost V 4 bases and J 9 bases; bases outside gene matches: 9. This CDR3 is 15 amino acids long. CDR1 LGHDT and CDR2 YNNKEL come from the germline V gene (reference sequence). Authors' processing steps: Estimation of nucleated cell counts relied on the amplification of reference gene primers. Sequenced by immunoSEQ multiplex PCR; TCRdb stores in-frame clones only, minus some. Clone size and V and J calls were adopted from that table, with D and trimming inferred from the DNA. The table has about 75,000 clones, 75% to 95% seen once. Sequenced input: peripheral blood. The clonotype was recovered from a human donor in a cohort sampled during active COVID-19. This chain links TRBV3-1 (or the pseudogene TRBV3-2) with TRBJ2-1, with 10 bases aligning to TRBD2. The chain's CDR3 is CASSRSGGAIREQFF. The CDR3 DNA is TGTGCCAGCAGCCGGAGCGGGGGGGCTATCCGTGAGCAGTTCTTC.